This paragraph reports one T cell receptor (beta chain). Its antigen is as yet unknown. The sample comes from a study of T cell responses to AZD1222 COVID-19 vaccine. Points from the study as a whole: In all cases, repertoires were sampled only after the peak T cell response. Among AZD1222 vaccinees, only six were seropositive at baseline. Donor demographics were predominantly white British with a female majority; clonal diversity may be underestimated.

V was pared by 0 bases and J by 4 bases, with 10 bases between. The CDR3 loop spans 16 amino acids. Germline V CDR1 and CDR2: MNHEY, SVGAGI. Sequencing was performed with immunoSEQ multiplex PCR; in TCRdb, only in-frame clones are kept and a portion is missing. The table has 140,000 to 150,000 clones, 75% to 90% seen once. The gene calls are TRBV6-5 and TRBJ1-6; D is possibly TRBD1 (6 bases). This clonotype was obtained from an adult in good health. The source material was peripheral blood, sampled on day 0 of AZD1222 vaccination. CDR3 amino acids: CASSYSGTWYNSPLHF. The CDR3 region has the DNA TGTGCCAGCAGTTACTCCGGGACATGGTATAATTCACCCCTCCACTTT.